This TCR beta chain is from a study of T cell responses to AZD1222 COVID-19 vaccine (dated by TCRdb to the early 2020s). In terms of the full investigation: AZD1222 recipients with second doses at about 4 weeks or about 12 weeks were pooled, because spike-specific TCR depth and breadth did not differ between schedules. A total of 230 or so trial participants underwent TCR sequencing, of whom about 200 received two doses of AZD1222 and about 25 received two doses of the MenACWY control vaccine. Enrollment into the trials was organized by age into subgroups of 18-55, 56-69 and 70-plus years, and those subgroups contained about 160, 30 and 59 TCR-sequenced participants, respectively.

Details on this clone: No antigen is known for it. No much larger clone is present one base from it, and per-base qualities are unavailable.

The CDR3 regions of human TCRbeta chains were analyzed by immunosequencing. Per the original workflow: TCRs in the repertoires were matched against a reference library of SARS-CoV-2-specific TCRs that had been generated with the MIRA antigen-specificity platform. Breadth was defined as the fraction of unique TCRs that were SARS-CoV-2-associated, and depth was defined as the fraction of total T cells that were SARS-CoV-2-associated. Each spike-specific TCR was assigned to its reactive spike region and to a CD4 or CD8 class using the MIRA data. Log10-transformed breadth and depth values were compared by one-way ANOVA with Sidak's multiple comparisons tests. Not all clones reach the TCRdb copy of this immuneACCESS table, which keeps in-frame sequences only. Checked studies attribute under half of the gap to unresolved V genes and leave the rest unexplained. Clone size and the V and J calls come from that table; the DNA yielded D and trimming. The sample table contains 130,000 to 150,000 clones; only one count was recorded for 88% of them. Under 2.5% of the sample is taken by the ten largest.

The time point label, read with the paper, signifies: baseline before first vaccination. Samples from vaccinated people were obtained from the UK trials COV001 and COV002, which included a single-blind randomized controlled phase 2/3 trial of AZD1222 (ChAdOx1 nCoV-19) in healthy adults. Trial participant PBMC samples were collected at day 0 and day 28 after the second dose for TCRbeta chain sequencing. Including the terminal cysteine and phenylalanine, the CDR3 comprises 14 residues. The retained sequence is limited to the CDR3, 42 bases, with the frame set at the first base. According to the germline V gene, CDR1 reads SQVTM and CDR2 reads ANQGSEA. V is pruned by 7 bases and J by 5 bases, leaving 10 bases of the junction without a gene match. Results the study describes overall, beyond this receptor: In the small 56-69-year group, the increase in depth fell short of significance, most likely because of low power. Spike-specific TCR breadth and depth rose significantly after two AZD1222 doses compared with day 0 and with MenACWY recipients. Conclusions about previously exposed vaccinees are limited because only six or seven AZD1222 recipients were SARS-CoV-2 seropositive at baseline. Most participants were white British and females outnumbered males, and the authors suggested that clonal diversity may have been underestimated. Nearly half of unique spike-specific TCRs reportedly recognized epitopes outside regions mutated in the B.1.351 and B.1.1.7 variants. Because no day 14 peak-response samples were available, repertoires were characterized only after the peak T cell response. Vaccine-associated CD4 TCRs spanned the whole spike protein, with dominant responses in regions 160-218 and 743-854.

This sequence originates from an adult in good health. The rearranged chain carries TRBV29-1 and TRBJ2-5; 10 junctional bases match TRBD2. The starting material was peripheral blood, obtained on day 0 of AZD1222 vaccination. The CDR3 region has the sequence CSASSGRARETQYF. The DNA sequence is TGCAGCGCCTCGAGCGGGAGGGCGAGGGAGACCCAGTACTTC.